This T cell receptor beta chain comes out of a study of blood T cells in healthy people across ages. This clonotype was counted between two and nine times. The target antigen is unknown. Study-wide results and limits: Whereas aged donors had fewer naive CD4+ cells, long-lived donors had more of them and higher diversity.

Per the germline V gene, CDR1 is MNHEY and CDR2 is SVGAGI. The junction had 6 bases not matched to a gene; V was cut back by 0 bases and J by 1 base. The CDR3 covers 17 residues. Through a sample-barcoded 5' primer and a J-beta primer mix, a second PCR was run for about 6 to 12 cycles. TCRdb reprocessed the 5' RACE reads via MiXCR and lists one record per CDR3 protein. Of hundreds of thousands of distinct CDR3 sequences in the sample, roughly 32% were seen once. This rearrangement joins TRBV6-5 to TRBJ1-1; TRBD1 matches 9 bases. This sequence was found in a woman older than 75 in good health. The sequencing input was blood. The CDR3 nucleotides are TGTGCCAGCAGTTACTCAGGTCCGGGACAGGGGAACACTGAAGCTTTCTTT. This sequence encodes CASSYSGPGQGNTEAFF.